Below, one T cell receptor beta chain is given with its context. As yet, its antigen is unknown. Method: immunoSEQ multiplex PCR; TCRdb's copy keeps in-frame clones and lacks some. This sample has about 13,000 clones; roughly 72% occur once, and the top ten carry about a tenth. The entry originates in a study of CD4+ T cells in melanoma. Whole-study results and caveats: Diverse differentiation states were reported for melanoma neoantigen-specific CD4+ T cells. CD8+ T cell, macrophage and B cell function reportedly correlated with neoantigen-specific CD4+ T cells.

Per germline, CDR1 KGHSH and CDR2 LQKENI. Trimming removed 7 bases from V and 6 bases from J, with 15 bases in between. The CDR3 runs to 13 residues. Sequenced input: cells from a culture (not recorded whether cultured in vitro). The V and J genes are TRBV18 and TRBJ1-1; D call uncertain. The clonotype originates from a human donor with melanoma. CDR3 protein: CASLSRPLPEAFF. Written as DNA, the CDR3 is TGTGCCAGCTTGAGCCGACCCCTACCTGAAGCTTTCTTT.